This entry describes one T cell receptor beta chain. Antigen unknown. The entry originates in a study of T cell responses to AZD1222 COVID-19 vaccine. Study-wide results and limits: Nearly half of spike-specific TCRs reportedly target unmutated variant regions.

The data were produced by immunoSEQ multiplex PCR, yet TCRdb's version contains in-frame clones alone and is incomplete. The top ten clones hold approximately 1.4% of a sample with roughly 160,000 clones, approximately 90% of them seen once. The germline gives CDR1 SNHLY, CDR2 FYNNEI. CDR3 length: 13 residues. The trim removed 5 bases at V and 6 bases at J, leaving 6 bases unmatched. V and J are TRBV2 and TRBJ2-5; 7 bases line up with TRBD1. The source is an adult in good health. The source was peripheral blood, collected on day 0 of AZD1222 vaccination. CDR3 sequence reads: CASSPSGGKTQYF. DNA of the CDR3: TGTGCCAGCAGTCCCTCAGGGGGTAAGACCCAGTACTTC.